This T cell receptor (beta chain) was retrieved from a study of blood T cell repertoires in COVID-19. CDR3 length equals 17 residues. The V segment lost 2 bases and the J segment 10 bases; nucleotides outside the gene matches: 14. Germline loops: CDR1 MNHNS, CDR2 SASEGT. TCRdb keeps only in-frame clones here, not all; method: immunoSEQ multiplex PCR. This table has 150,000 to 200,000 clones, approximately 85% appearing once. The TCR originated in a man in his sixties with active or convalescent COVID-19. Specimen: peripheral blood. The chain uses TRBV6-1 and TRBJ2-1; 10 positions agree with TRBD2. CDR3 sequence reads: CASSEPRLAGVLGEQFF. DNA of the CDR3: TGTGCCAGCAGTGAACCCCGGCTAGCGGGAGTATTAGGGGAGCAGTTCTTC.